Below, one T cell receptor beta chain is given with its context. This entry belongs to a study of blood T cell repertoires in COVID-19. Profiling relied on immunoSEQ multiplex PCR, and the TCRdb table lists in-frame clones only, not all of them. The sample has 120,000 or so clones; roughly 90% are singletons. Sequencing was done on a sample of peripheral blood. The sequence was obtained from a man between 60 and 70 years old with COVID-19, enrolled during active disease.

CDR3 bases: TGTGCCTGGATGGGGGGGCTTGAGCAGTTCTTC. Its translation is CAWMGGLEQFF. The rearrangement uses TRBV30 and TRBJ2-1, with D perhaps TRBD2 (7 bases). CDR1 GTSNPN and CDR2 SVGIG come from the germline V gene (reference sequence). Trimming removed 4 bases at V and 9 bases at J, with 10 bases between. The CDR3 is 11 residues long.